This TCR beta chain came from a study of blood T cell repertoires in COVID-19. Overall study: COVID-19 samples collected from the United States, Italy and Spain covered acute and convalescent phases. The analysed material was cDNA or gDNA that came from T cells, B-cell-depleted T cells, or PBMCs.

Authors' processing steps: Reference gene primer amplification in the assay estimated nucleated cell counts. Using immunoSEQ multiplex PCR, the repertoire was profiled, and TCRdb retains in-frame clones only, with some absent. That table gives V, J and clone size, and the DNA gave D and trimming. The sample has under 80,000 clones; 80% to 90% are singletons. CDR3 length: 19 amino acids. Germline-derived CDR1 and CDR2 are LNHDA and SQIVND (reference sequence). V shed 3 bases, J shed 5 bases, and the junction held 20 bases outside the gene matches. Sequencing was carried out using peripheral blood. The TCR sequence derives from a man over 45 with active COVID-19. The V and J genes are TRBV19 and TRBJ2-5; 8 nucleotides align to TRBD1. The DNA of the CDR3 is TGTGCCAGTAGTATTAGGGGCCTCCCGTTGGACAGGGCCTCCGAGACCCAGTACTTC. Translated, it gives CASSIRGLPLDRASETQYF.